These T cell receptor beta chains were read from a single sample in a study of identical twins. TCRdb analysed the 5' RACE reads with MiXCR anew, one entry per CDR3 protein. The sample consists of roughly 490,000 distinct CDR3 sequences, 14% of them appearing once. This sample also appeared in a second study, on yellow fever vaccine responses in identical twins.

The source material was CD4+ T cells sorted from blood. Receptor source: a young woman in good health. Both conserved end residues are part of each CDR3. The D gene is left open where the match is weak. Size is omitted from some rows. Given values are once, few, many or a class for expanded clones.

clone size	V gene	D gene	J gene	CDR3 DNA	CDR3 protein
.	TRBV7-9	TRBD1	TRBJ1-4	TGTGCCAGCAGCTTATCCGGGGCAGGGGGAGAAAAACTGTTTTTT	CASSLSGAGGEKLFF
few	TRBV15	.	TRBJ2-7	TGTGCCACCAGCAGAGATTTAGGGTACGAGCAGTACTTC	CATSRDLGYEQYF
.	TRBV4-3	TRBD1	TRBJ1-4	TGCGCCAGCAGCCAAGAGGGACAGAACAGCGAAAAACTGTTTTTT	CASSQEGQNSEKLFF
.	TRBV7-9	.	TRBJ2-3	TGTGCCAGCAGCTTAGGGTGGGGGGGCACAGATACGCAGTATTTT	CASSLGWGGTDTQYF
many	TRBV5-1	.	TRBJ1-1	TGCGCCAGCAGCTTGGGTCATCCCAACACTGAAGCTTTCTTT	CASSLGHPNTEAFF
.	TRBV29-1	.	TRBJ1-1	TGCAGCGTTCCTGAGAGGAGGGGCACTGAAGCTTTCTTT	CSVPERRGTEAFF
few	TRBV24-1	.	TRBJ2-3	TGTGCCACCAGTGATTTGCAAGCAGAAGTCAGCACAGATACGCAGTATTTT	CATSDLQAEVSTDTQYF
many	TRBV12-3/TRBV12-4	.	TRBJ2-1	TGTGCCAGCAGTCAATTATCTGGGACATCCTACAATGAGCAGTTCTTC	CASSQLSGTSYNEQFF
many	TRBV27	.	TRBJ2-3	TGTGCCAGCAGTTTGGGGGGGGCGGCCTCTAGCACAGATACGCAGTATTTT	CASSLGGAASSTDTQYF
many	TRBV27	.	TRBJ2-6	TGTGCCAGCAGTTTTCTCTCCAGCTCTGGGGCCAACGTCCTGACTTTC	CASSFLSSSGANVLTF
.	TRBV5-1	TRBD1	TRBJ2-2	TGCGCCAGCAGCTATGGGGGGACAGGGCACACCGGGGAGCTGTTTTTT	CASSYGGTGHTGELFF
.	TRBV20-1	TRBD2	TRBJ2-5	TGCAGTGCTAGAGATCGTGGGCTAGCGGGAGGGCGGGTAGAGACCCAGTACTTC	CSARDRGLAGGRVETQYF
.	TRBV3-1	.	TRBJ2-7	TGTGCCAGCAGCCAAGGAGTAAGCGAGCAGTACTTC	CASSQGVSEQYF
few	TRBV2	.	TRBJ2-7	TGTGCCAGCACACAGGATTCCTACGAGCAGTACTTC	CASTQDSYEQYF
many	TRBV5-1	TRBD2	TRBJ2-1	TGCGCCAGCAGCTTGGCCCCTTCTCTAGCGGGAGTAAAGGAGCAGTTCTTC	CASSLAPSLAGVKEQFF